The rows below give T cell receptor beta chains drawn from one sample of a study of CD8 T cells in ankylosing spondylitis. TCRdb re-analysed the 5' RACE reads in MiXCR, keeping a single row per CDR3 protein. The data hold approximately 540,000 distinct CDR3 sequences, with approximately 12% observed a single time. The sample consisted of blood, either unsorted or a sorted T cell fraction (not recorded which). The receptors stem from a male donor with ankylosing spondylitis. Each CDR3 is given with its conserved first and last residue. Each record gives: D gene, V gene, J gene, clone size, CDR3 DNA, CDR3 protein. D genes are given only for firm matches. Where a row states a size, it is once, few, many or the class of an expanded clone; other rows omit it.

D gene: -; V gene: TRBV11-2; J gene: TRBJ2-5; clone size: many; CDR3 DNA: TGTGCCAGCAGCTTAGGAGTAGTCCAAGAGACCCAGTACTTC; CDR3 protein: CASSLGVVQETQYF
D gene: TRBD1; V gene: TRBV20-1; J gene: TRBJ1-2; clone size: -; CDR3 DNA: TGCAGTGCTAGAGCAACAGGGGGCGACTATGGCTACACCTTC; CDR3 protein: CSARATGGDYGYTF
D gene: TRBD2; V gene: TRBV7-2; J gene: TRBJ2-5; clone size: few; CDR3 DNA: TGTGCCAGCAGCCGAGGGGGACTAGCGAAGCAAGAGACCCAGTACTTC; CDR3 protein: CASSRGGLAKQETQYF
D gene: TRBD1; V gene: TRBV5-6; J gene: TRBJ2-4; clone size: few; CDR3 DNA: TGTGCCAGCAGCTTGGACAGGGGTGATGGGAACATTCAGTACTTC; CDR3 protein: CASSLDRGDGNIQYF
D gene: -; V gene: TRBV6-1; J gene: TRBJ2-5; clone size: few; CDR3 DNA: TGTGCCAGCAGTGATGGACCTCAAGAGACCCAGTACTTC; CDR3 protein: CASSDGPQETQYF
D gene: TRBD1; V gene: TRBV5-6; J gene: TRBJ1-2; clone size: -; CDR3 DNA: TGTGCCAGCAGCTTGGGACAGGGCGGGTATGGCAACACCTTC; CDR3 protein: CASSLGQGGYGNTF
D gene: -; V gene: TRBV5-1; J gene: TRBJ2-3; clone size: -; CDR3 DNA: TGCGCCAGCAGCTTGGCGGGGTTTAGCACAGATACGCAGTATTTT; CDR3 protein: CASSLAGFSTDTQYF
D gene: TRBD1; V gene: TRBV10-3; J gene: TRBJ2-1; clone size: few; CDR3 DNA: TGTGCCATGGCGAGGGACAGGGGCTACAATGAGCAGTTCTTC; CDR3 protein: CAMARDRGYNEQFF
D gene: -; V gene: TRBV15; J gene: TRBJ1-2; clone size: few; CDR3 DNA: TGTGCCACCAGCAGAGGGGGACTCTTTCAGGGGGGCTACACCTTC; CDR3 protein: CATSRGGLFQGGYTF
D gene: -; V gene: TRBV9; J gene: TRBJ1-6; clone size: -; CDR3 DNA: TGTGCCAGCAGCCCTAATAGTTCACCCCTCCACTTT; CDR3 protein: CASSPNSSPLHF
D gene: TRBD2; V gene: TRBV24-1; J gene: TRBJ2-1; clone size: -; CDR3 DNA: TGTGCCACCAGCCTTGGGCGGGGGACCTACAATGAGCAGTTCTTC; CDR3 protein: CATSLGRGTYNEQFF
D gene: -; V gene: TRBV5-6; J gene: TRBJ1-6; clone size: -; CDR3 DNA: TGTGCCAGCAGCTGGGGGTCGGACTTGGAGTCACCCCTCCACTTT; CDR3 protein: CASSWGSDLESPLHF
D gene: TRBD1; V gene: TRBV12-3/TRBV12-4; J gene: TRBJ1-2; clone size: many; CDR3 DNA: TGTGCCAGCACCAGAGCCGGGACAGGGGACGGCTACACCTTC; CDR3 protein: CASTRAGTGDGYTF
D gene: TRBD1; V gene: TRBV12-3/TRBV12-4; J gene: TRBJ1-5; clone size: many; CDR3 DNA: TGTGCCAGCACCCCGACAGGGGGCGGCAATCAGCCCCAGCATTTT; CDR3 protein: CASTPTGGGNQPQHF